A selection of T cell receptor beta chains follows, all from one sample in a study of human T cells and chemical hapten exposure. TCRdb recomputed calls from the RACE reads with MiXCR, one row per CDR3 protein. Of approximately 110,000 distinct CDR3 sequences in the sample, less than 35% were seen once. The material was whole blood, obtained in connection with sensitization to the hapten diphenylcyclopropenone (DPC). All receptors come from a middle-aged man with alopecia areata. Some clones in this sample may be carry-over from other donors' samples. The conserved cysteine and the conserved F or W are not part of the CDR3 here. A D gene is named only where the DNA matches it firmly.

d_gene,v_gene,j_gene,CDR3aa
TRBD2,TRBV29-1,TRBJ2-7,SATGTSSDEQY
-,TRBV7-3,TRBJ2-1,ASSPMGSGAYNEQF
-,TRBV9,TRBJ2-3,ASSEHTDGRTSTDTQY
-,TRBV7-8,TRBJ2-2,ASSLGDNANTGELF
-,TRBV5-4,TRBJ1-2,ASSTLKGNYGYT
-,TRBV10-3,TRBJ2-7,AISESNSYEQY
-,TRBV18,TRBJ2-2,ASSPPGLQNAGELF
-,TRBV20-1,TRBJ1-2,SARDPKTGSYGYT
TRBD1,TRBV10-3,TRBJ1-1,AISEPWTGFMNTEAF
-,TRBV27,TRBJ2-7,ASSPGDYEQY
TRBD2,TRBV6-2/TRBV6-3,TRBJ2-1,ASSPGLVSRF
-,TRBV15,TRBJ1-1,ATSRVSGAGNTEAF
TRBD2,TRBV6-1,TRBJ2-3,ASGTIGTDTQY
-,TRBV5-1,TRBJ2-3,ASSPRSAAYTDTQY
-,TRBV29-1,TRBJ1-1,SGGRMNTEAF
TRBD2,TRBV6-5,TRBJ2-1,ASSYTRLAASRNEQF
-,TRBV3-1,TRBJ2-5,ASSQSSGSQTQY
-,TRBV6-1,TRBJ1-4,ASSEALRPNRDTNEKLF
-,TRBV20-1,TRBJ2-7,SAFGTWVSYEQY
-,TRBV20-1,TRBJ2-3,SARPTTGRPDTQY
-,TRBV29-1,TRBJ1-1,SVVPGANTEAF
-,TRBV21-1,TRBJ2-3,ASSKPGPRPPDTQY
TRBD2,TRBV4-3,TRBJ2-2,ASSHPISLAGEVWDTGELF
TRBD2,TRBV4-2,TRBJ2-3,ASSQDRGTSGSITDTQY
-,TRBV12-3/TRBV12-4,TRBJ1-3,ASSRGGAVAGNTIY
-,TRBV5-6,TRBJ2-5,ASSDGWTPY
-,TRBV6-1,TRBJ2-1,ASSVVLGLNNEQF
-,TRBV28,TRBJ1-3,ASSLGAGLSGNTIY
-,TRBV7-2,TRBJ2-3,ASSSYTPGTDTQY
-,TRBV7-6,TRBJ1-4,ASSFQPMGEDEKLF
-,TRBV5-1,TRBJ1-4,ASSLVAEGEKLF
TRBD1,TRBV28,TRBJ2-3,ASSYTGGYNPDTQY
TRBD1,TRBV3-1,TRBJ2-3,ASSQDVGGRTDTQY
TRBD2,TRBV6-5,TRBJ2-7,ASSLGLAGAGEQY
TRBD2,TRBV7-2,TRBJ2-2,ASSLVASGSAGELF
-,TRBV2,TRBJ2-3,ASSEEGTSTDTQY
TRBD2,TRBV11-3,TRBJ2-1,ASSAGLAGRDEQF